The 3 T cell receptor beta chains listed next were all sequenced from one sample in a study of blood T cells in healthy people across ages. A second PCR, run for about 6 to 12 cycles, used a sample-barcoded 5' primer plus a J-beta primer mix. TCRdb re-called the 5' RACE reads with MiXCR, one entry per CDR3 protein. The table lists around 780,000 distinct CDR3 sequences, around 24% of them singletons. This same sample was also taken into another study, of T cells of mothers and their children.

Sequenced input: blood. These receptors came from a boy between 10 and 17 years old in good health.

The rearrangement uses TRBV20-1 and TRBJ1-2; D remains ambiguous. The germline CDR1 and CDR2 sequences are DFQATT and SNEGSKA (reference sequence). V shed 7 bases and J shed 4 bases, with 10 bases lying between them. CDR3 length: 11 amino acids. CDR3 sequence reads: CSGEGIYGYTF. Written as DNA, the CDR3 is TGCAGTGGGGAGGGAATCTATGGCTACACCTTC.

A few counts support this clonotype. The genes are TRBV6-6 and TRBJ2-5, with TRBD1 as a possible D gene (5 bases). The CDR3 extends over 13 amino acids. CDR1 is MNHNY and CDR2 is SVGAGI in the germline V gene (reference sequence). Trimming cost V 2 bases and J 11 bases, with 15 bases left between them. This CDR3 reads CASSYPQGLSQYF. The CDR3 DNA follows: TGTGCCAGCAGTTACCCCCAGGGCCTCTCGCAGTACTTC.

J is TRBJ2-7 and V is TRBV11-2; D not certain. V was shortened by 1 base and J by 4 bases, with 20 bases between the two germline ends. The CDR3 sequence is 17 residues long. Germline CDR1 reads SGHAT; CDR2 reads FQNNGV. CDR3 amino acids: CASSLVAGPRSRYEQYF. The CDR3 coding sequence is TGTGCCAGCAGCTTAGTAGCCGGACCCAGGTCGCGATACGAGCAGTACTTC.